This record concerns one TCR beta chain sequence. The antigen it recognizes is unknown. No quality values exist for individual bases; no much larger clone is one base distant. The entire amount of isolated RNA was reverse transcribed using the High Capacity cDNA Reverse Transcription Kit, so the sequenced TCRB transcripts were expressed ones. Naive, central memory and regulatory T cell samples underwent deep immunoSEQ sequencing, averaging about 3.3 million total reads per sample. Sorted cells were lysed in RLT buffer, and RNA was extracted using DNase-treated RNeasy Micro or Mini kits according to cell number. To prevent cross-contamination, every cell subset was processed on its own, while patient and healthy donor samples were processed together. TCRB sequences were amplified from cDNA with the immunoSEQ multiplex PCR, producing 87-bp fragments spanning the CDR3 region. Sequencing of the amplicons was done on the Illumina HiSeq platform. The source study handled its data this way. Synthetic template baselines were used to correct PCR bias computationally, reads within Hamming distance 2 were collapsed together, and singletons that could not be merged were discarded. Reads were aligned against IMGT so that V, D and J genes, CDR3 length and insertions or deletions at six rearrangement sites could be assigned. Clonotype counts were normalized to sorted cell number within each subset before computing true diversity and Gini coefficients with the tcR R package. The overlap coefficient, calculated on TCRB nucleotide sequences, was used to measure repertoire sharing. Out-of-frame TCRB sequences from naive cells were analyzed as a proxy for the pre-selection repertoire. TCRdb limited this immuneACCESS table to in-frame rearrangements with V and J called. A share of clones is missing; checked studies link under half to unresolved V genes, and the rest is unexplained. V and J calls and clone size are those listed in that table; D and trimming were worked out from the DNA. The sample table contains hundreds of thousands of clones; only one count was recorded for around an eighth of them. Jointly, the top ten make up 0.017% of the sample.

The record originates from a study of beta chain features in type 1 diabetes (dated by TCRdb to about 2018). The study in broad terms: Patients and healthy donors did not differ in mean age, gender distribution, total cell number or subset yield. The study compared the TCRB repertoires of sorted circulating CD4+ T cell subsets in recently diagnosed type 1 diabetes patients with those in matched healthy donors. Regulatory and stem cell-like memory subsets were obtained from only 8 patients and about 8 healthy donors, while naive and central memory subsets were obtained from all 30 or so donors. Across all samples, fewer than 110,000,000 sorted cells were examined, and cell number per subset correlated strongly with RNA yield. What the work shows at the level of the full study, not this receptor alone: Only small numbers of individuals were included in the HLA sub-analyses, which left unresolved whether HLA type had any influence on TCRB rearrangement. At VDJ recombination sites, patients with type 1 diabetes made fewer insertions and deleted more nucleotides, a pattern implying thymic rearrangement abnormalities. Sequencing cDNA rather than genomic DNA could over-represent highly expressing activated cells, although activation and CD3 levels did not differ between groups. PCR might favor shorter templates, but patient and control samples were amplified and corrected together, so any skew would affect both groups equally. Naive, central memory and regulatory TCRB repertoires appeared to be more alike among patients than among healthy donors. Type 1 diabetes patients showed a moderate but significant shortening of TCRB CDR3 length in all four CD4+ subsets.

From its cysteine to its phenylalanine, the CDR3 spans 14 amino acids. This entry keeps only the CDR3 DNA: 42 bases, framed from base 1. At the junction V is shortened by 8 bases and J by 6 bases; bases outside the gene matches: 7. CDR1 MDHEN and CDR2 SYDVKM were looked up in the germline V gene. Each donor gave one peripheral blood draw, averaging roughly 120 mL, which was collected into heparinised tubes. A BD FACSAria II was used to sort naive, central memory, regulatory and stem cell-like memory CD4+ T cells with a panel that included CD45RO, CCR7, CD25, CD127, CD95 and CD27. Every sorted population had a purity above 95%. PBMCs were isolated right away by Lymphoprep density gradient centrifugation and were stained directly, without culture. So that batch effects would be minimized, each experiment stained and sorted samples in pairs, pairing one healthy donor with one patient.

Recombination joined TRBV28 with TRBJ2-2, with 9 bases matching TRBD2. The clonotype comes from a man aged 18-30 years in good health. The sequenced material came from naive CD4+ T cells from blood. This specimen's cell subset or site label, interpreted: true naive CD4+ T cells. The DNA is TGTGCCAGCTCGCCTAGCGGGATATCCGGGGAGCTGTTTTTT. This is translated as CASSPSGISGELFF.